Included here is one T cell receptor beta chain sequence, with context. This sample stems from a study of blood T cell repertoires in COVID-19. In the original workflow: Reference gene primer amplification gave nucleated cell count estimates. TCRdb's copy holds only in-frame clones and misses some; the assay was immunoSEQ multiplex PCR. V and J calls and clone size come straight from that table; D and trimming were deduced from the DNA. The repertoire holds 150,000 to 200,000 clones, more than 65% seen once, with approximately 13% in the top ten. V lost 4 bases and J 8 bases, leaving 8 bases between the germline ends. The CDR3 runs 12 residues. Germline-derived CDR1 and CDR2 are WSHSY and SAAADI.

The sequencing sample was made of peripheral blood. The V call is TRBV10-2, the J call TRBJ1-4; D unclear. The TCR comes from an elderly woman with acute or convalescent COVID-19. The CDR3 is CASSGGGEKLFF. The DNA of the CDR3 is TGCGCCAGCAGTGGCGGTGGCGAAAAACTGTTTTTT.